The entry below describes one TCR beta chain. Its cognate antigen is unknown. One base away lies a much larger clone, so this may be a sequencing read error. This entry belongs to a study of spatial heterogeneity in lung cancer. At the level of the study: Alpha-chain detections were consistently fewer than beta-chain detections among the sequences.

MiXCR was run by TCRdb on the 5' RACE reads, yielding one entry per CDR3 protein. This sample has some 18,000 distinct CDR3 sequences, with 7.5% found just once. Time point indicated: sample taken at primary tumor resection. Notes on the study in general: Tracking of tumor mutation counts was seen in expanded intratumoral alpha and beta TCR counts. Quantities of ubiquitous and regional expanded TCRs paralleled ubiquitous and regional nonsynonymous mutations, respectively.

The sequenced sample was lung tumor tissue, obtained at surgery. The receptor was isolated from a male donor with early-stage non-small cell lung cancer.

The CDR3: CARSLFRVRNYGYTF. DNA for the CDR3: TGTGCCAGGAGTTTATTTAGGGTTCGGAACTATGGCTACACCTTC. This chain connects TRBV28 to TRBJ1-2; D not certain. The germline V gene has CDR1 MDHEN and CDR2 SYDVKM. CDR3 size: 15 residues.